The clone carrying this TCR beta chain was observed a handful of times. The target antigen is unknown. The entry originates in a study of post-analysis software for immune sequencing data. The study, taken as a whole, reports: There were about five TRBV segments more frequent in patients than controls, and TRBV5-6, TRBV5-1 and TRBV20-1 were among them.

Unique molecular identifiers were built into the TCR beta cDNA libraries. Using its own MiXCR run on the PCR reads, TCRdb lists one record per CDR3 protein. The top ten clones hold roughly 4.4% of a sample with roughly 800,000 distinct CDR3 sequences, 53% of them seen once. In germline, CDR1 is SQVTM, CDR2 ANQGSEA. The CDR3 consists of 13 residues. V lost 7 bases and J lost 3; bases outside the gene matches: 6. This rearrangement joins TRBV29-1 to TRBJ1-5; 7 nucleotides agree with TRBD1. Sequencing used blood. The origin of this receptor is a girl between 5 and 17 years old with multiple sclerosis. CDR3 bases: TGCAGCGCCCCAGGGGGACCCAATCAGCCCCAGCATTTT. Translating gives CSAPGGPNQPQHF.